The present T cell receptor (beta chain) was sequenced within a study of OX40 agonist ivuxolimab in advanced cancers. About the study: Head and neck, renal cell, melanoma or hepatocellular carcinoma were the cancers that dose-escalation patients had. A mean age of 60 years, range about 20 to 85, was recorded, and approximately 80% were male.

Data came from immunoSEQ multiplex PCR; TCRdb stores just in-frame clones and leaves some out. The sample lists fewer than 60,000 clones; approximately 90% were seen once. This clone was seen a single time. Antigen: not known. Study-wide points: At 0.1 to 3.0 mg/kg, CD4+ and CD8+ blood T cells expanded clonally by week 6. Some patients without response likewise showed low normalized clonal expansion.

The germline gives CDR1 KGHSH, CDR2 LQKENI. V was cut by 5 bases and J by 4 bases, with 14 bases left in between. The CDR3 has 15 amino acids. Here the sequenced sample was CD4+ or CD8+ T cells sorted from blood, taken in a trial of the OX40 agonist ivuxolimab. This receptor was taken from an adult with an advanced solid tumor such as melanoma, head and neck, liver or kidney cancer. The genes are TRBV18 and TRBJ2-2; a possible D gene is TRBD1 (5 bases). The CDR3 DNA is TGTGCCAGCTCATTTTCTATCCAGGGCACCGGGGAGCTGTTTTTT. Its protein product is CASSFSIQGTGELFF.